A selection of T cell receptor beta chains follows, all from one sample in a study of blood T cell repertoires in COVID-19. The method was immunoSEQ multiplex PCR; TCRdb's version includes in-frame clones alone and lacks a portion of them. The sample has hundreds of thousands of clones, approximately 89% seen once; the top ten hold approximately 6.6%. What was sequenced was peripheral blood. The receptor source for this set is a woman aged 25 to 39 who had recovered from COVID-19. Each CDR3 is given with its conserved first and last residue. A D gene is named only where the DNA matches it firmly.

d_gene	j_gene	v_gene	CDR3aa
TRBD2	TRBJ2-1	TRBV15	CATQVSLAVNEQFF
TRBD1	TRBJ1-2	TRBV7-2	CASSTPGGAWGYTF
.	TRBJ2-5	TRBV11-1	CASEAGVIDETQYF
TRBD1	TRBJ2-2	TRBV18	CASSPPSRGQDGELFF
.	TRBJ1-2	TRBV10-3	CAIAAPGANYGYTF
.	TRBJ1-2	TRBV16	CASSQSGTDYGYTF
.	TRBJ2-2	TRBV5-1	CASSDRTSGLMSTGELFF
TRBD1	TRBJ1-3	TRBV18	CASSQGQTSSGNTIYF
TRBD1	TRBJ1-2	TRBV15	CATSRKTGGSGYTF
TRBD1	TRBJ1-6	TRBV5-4	CASSRGQDDSPLHF
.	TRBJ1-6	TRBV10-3	CAISDGGGDATLHF
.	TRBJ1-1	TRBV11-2	CASSLGGLNTEAFF
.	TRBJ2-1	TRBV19	CASSIIPDNEQFF
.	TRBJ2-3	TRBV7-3	CASSDLSTDTQYF
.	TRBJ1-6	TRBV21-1	CASSKTAGTGVGSYNSPLHF
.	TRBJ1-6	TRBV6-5	CASSYNMGLNSPLHF
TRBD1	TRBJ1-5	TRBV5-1	CASSLGPTGGGNQPQHF
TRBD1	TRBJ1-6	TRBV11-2	CASTLDRGGSPLHF
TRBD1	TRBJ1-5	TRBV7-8	CASSQDRRGQPQHF
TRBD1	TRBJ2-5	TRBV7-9	CASSLGRGQETQYF
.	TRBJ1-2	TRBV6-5	CASTTAFNYGYTF
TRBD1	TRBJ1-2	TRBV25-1	CASSMRTGGYGYTF
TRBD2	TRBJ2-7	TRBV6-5	CASSYSGLVGYEQYF
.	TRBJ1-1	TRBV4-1	CASSQGGVRAYEAFF
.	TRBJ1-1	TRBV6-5	CASEKRGMNTEAFF
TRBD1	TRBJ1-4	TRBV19	CASRQGTEKLFF
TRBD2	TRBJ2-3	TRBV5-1	CASSSSGAATDTQYF
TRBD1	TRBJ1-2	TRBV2	CASSVSGTGSGYGYTF
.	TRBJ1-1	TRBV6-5	CASRVNTEAFF
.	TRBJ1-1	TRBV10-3	CAISGYEGTEAFF
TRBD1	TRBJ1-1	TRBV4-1	CASSQGDRDNTEAFF
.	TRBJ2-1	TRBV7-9	CASSARYEQFF
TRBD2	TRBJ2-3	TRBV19	CASSRLAGDTDTQYF
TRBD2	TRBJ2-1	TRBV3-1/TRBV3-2	CASSRLAGSYNEQFF
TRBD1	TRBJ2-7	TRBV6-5	CASSYRRQGFGEQYF
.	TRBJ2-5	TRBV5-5	CASSLGSQETQYF
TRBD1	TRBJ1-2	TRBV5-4	CASSLAWDRGGYTF
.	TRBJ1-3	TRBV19	CASGTDYSGNTIYF
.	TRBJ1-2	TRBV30	CAWSVNWRSADGYTF
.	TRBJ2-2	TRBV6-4	CASSADTHTGELFF
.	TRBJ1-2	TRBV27	CASSGGADYGYTF
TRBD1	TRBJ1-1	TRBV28	CASRTGMNTEAFF
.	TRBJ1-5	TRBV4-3	CASSQQISQPQHF
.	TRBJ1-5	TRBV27	CASSPITGHISNQPQHF
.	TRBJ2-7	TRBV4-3	CASSQVPRGFYEQYF
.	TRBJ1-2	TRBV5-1	CASSRMELAPYGYTF
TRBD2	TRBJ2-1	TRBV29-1	CSVEDYAGGLYNEQFF
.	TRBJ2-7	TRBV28	CASRDGGLQYEQYF
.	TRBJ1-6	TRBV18	CASSPERGSPLHF
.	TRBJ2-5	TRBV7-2	CASSLGSAGETQYF
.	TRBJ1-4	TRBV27	CASSLELREKLFF
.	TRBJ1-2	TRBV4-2	CASSVSGAANYGYTF
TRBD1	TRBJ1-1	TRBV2	CASSSDRGSTEAFF
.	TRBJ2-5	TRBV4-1	CASSQETVRGGSQETQYF
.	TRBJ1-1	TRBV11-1	CASSLESVHTEAFF
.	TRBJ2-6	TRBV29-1	CSVDFSGANVLTF
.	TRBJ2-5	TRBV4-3	CASSQDLGSTRSQYF